Below, 11 T cell receptor beta chains from the same sample are listed, as sequenced in a study of blood T cell repertoires in COVID-19. Measured with immunoSEQ multiplex PCR; TCRdb has only the in-frame clones, and not every one. The sample holds over 300,000 clones; over 70% are singletons and the top ten take about 1.2%. The specimen was peripheral blood. The receptors stem from a woman in her forties or fifties with acute or convalescent COVID-19.

DNA for the CDR3: TGTGCCAGCAGCTTGGGCAGGGGTTCAATTTCCAGCACAGATACGCAGTATTTT. It yields the protein CASSLGRGSISSTDTQYF. The chain couples TRBV5-6 to TRBJ2-3; perhaps TRBD1 as D (6 bases). The CDR3 totals 18 residues. CDR1 is SGHDT, CDR2 YYEEEE, per germline. Trimming left V 0 bases short and J 0 bases short, with 17 bases between. Using reference TRBV5-6 and TRBJ2-3 for the parts outside the CDR3, the full variable domain is DAGVTQSPTHLIKTRGQQVTLRCSPKSGHDTVSWYQQALGQGPQFIFQYYEEEERQRGNFPDRFSGHQFPNYSSELNVNALLLGDSALYLCASSLGRGSISSTDTQYFGPGTRLTVL.

This chain joins TRBV2 and TRBJ2-5; 7 bases line up with TRBD1. Trimming removed 6 bases from V and 1 base from J; junction bases left unmatched: 5. Looked up from germline, CDR1 is SNHLY and CDR2 is FYNNEI. This CDR3 is 14 amino acids long. The CDR3: CASSLRDSQETQYF. The CDR3 DNA follows: TGTGCCAGCAGCTTACGGGACAGCCAAGAGACCCAGTACTTC.

This clone came up once. The CDR3 sequence is CATSRVPGDEQYF. The CDR3 coding sequence is TGTGCCACCAGCAGAGTACCGGGAGACGAGCAGTACTTC. The chain combines TRBV15 with TRBJ2-7; tentative D call: TRBD2 (6 bases). V lost 1 base, J lost 5 bases, and 9 bases lay in between. The length of the CDR3 is 13 residues. Germline lookup yields CDR1 LNHNV and CDR2 YYDKDF (reference sequence).

For the CDR3, the DNA is TGTGCCAGCAGGTCTGGGCAGGAGGCTGGAAACACCATATATTTT. Translating gives CASRSGQEAGNTIYF. The V and J genes are TRBV6-5 and TRBJ1-3; unclear D gene. This CDR3 contains 15 residues. Germline-derived CDR1 and CDR2 are MNHEY and SVGAGI. Trimming pared 6 bases from V and 2 bases from J, leaving 14 bases between.

J is TRBJ2-7 and V is TRBV18, with D possibly matching TRBD2 (5 bases). The CDR3 covers 14 residues. Trimming took 3 bases from V and 2 from J, leaving 11 bases between them. From germline, CDR1 is KGHSH and CDR2 LQKENI. The CDR3 is CASSPVDGTYEQYF. The DNA for the CDR3 is TGTGCCAGCTCACCGGTTGACGGGACCTACGAGCAGTACTTC.

Points on this clone: This sample includes further DNA sequences coding for the same CDR3. The rearrangement uses TRBV19 and TRBJ1-2; 7 bases are a match to TRBD1. Trimming took 5 bases from V and 8 from J; bases not matched to a gene: 8. Germline V gene data show CDR1 as LNHDA and CDR2 as SQIVND (reference sequence). The CDR3 has 13 residues. Here the CDR3 DNA reads TGTGCCAGTAGTCCTCGCGACAGGGACGGCTACACCTTC. This encodes CASSPRDRDGYTF.

The chain recombines TRBV6-5 with TRBJ2-3; TRBD2 matches at 8 bases. Germline assignment: CDR1 MNHEY and CDR2 SVGAGI. V shed 7 bases, J shed 2 bases, and the junction held 2 bases outside the gene matches. This CDR3 contains 13 residues. The CDR3 DNA follows: TGTGCCAGCATAGCGGGACCCACAGATACGCAGTATTTT. Its protein is CASIAGPTDTQYF.

The chain has TRBV5-1 and TRBJ1-4; 10 bases are shared with TRBD1. The CDR3 consists of 15 residues. Germline CDR1 reads SGHRS; CDR2 reads YFSETQ. Trimming took 4 bases from V and 8 from J; bases not matched to a gene: 8. The CDR3 loop reads CASSRTGTGEEKLFF. CDR3 DNA sequence: TGCGCCAGCAGCCGTACCGGGACAGGGGAGGAAAAACTGTTTTTT.

This clone occurred a few times. This chain connects TRBV19 to TRBJ1-1, with D perhaps TRBD1 (5 bases). V lost 3 bases and J lost 4, with 15 bases in between. The CDR3 is 15 amino acids. CDR1 LNHDA and CDR2 SQIVND come from the germline V gene (reference sequence). The CDR3 region has the DNA TGTGCCAGTAGTATCGTCAGGACAATGGCCACTGAAGCTTTCTTT. It specifies CASSIVRTMATEAFF.

This clone was detected once. The J gene is TRBJ2-3, the V gene TRBV18; TRBD1 matches at 10 bases. This CDR3 region has 15 residues. In germline, CDR1 is KGHSH, CDR2 LQKENI. Trimming took 5 bases from V and 3 from J; bases not matched to a gene: 5. The CDR3 nucleotides are TGTGCCAGCTCAGGCCGGGACAGGGGAACAGATACGCAGTATTTT. Residues: CASSGRDRGTDTQYF.

CDR3 bases: TGTGCCAGCACCCCGGCAGGGGCCACTGAAGCTTTCTTT. It yields the protein CASTPAGATEAFF. The genes are TRBV2 and TRBJ1-1, with D possibly TRBD1 on 6 matching bases. This CDR3 comprises 13 residues. CDR1 is SNHLY, CDR2 FYNNEI, per germline. Deletions cut 7 bases from V and 4 bases from J, with 13 bases between.